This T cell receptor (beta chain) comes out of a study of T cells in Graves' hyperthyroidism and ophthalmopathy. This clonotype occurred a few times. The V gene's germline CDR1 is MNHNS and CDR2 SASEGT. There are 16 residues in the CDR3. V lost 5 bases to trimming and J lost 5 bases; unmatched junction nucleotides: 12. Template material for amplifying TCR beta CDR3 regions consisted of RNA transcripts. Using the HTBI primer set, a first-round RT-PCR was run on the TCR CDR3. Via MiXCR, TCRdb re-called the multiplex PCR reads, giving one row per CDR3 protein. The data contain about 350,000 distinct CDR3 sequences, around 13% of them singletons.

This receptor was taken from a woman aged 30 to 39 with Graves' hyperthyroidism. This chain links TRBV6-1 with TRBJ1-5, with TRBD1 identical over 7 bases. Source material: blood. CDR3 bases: TGTGCCAGCAGTAGGGGACAGACAGAATCCGATCAGCCCCAGCATTTT. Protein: CASSRGQTESDQPQHF.